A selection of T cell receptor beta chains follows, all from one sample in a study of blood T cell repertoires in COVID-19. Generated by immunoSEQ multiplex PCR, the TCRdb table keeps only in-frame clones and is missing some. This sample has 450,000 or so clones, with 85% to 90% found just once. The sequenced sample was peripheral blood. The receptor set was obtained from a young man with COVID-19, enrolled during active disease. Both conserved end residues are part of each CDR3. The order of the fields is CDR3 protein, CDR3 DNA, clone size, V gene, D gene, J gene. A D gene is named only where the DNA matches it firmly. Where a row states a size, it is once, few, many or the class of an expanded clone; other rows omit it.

CDR3: CASSGRPLAQHF
DNA: TGTGCCAGTTCGGGAAGGCCGCTGGCCCAGCATTTT
size: NA
V: TRBV19
D: NA
J: TRBJ1-5

CDR3: CASSFTEETQYF
DNA: TGTGCCAGCAGTTTCACGGAAGAGACCCAGTACTTC
size: NA
V: TRBV6-2/TRBV6-3
D: NA
J: TRBJ2-5

CDR3: CASSQTASGGRKDTQYF
DNA: TGTGCCAGCTCGCAAACTGCCTCAGGGGGCCGAAAAGATACGCAGTATTTT
size: NA
V: TRBV18
D: TRBD1
J: TRBJ2-3

CDR3: CASSSTGRRETQYF
DNA: TGTGCCAGCAGCTCGACTGGCCGCCGGGAGACCCAGTACTTC
size: NA
V: TRBV13
D: NA
J: TRBJ2-5

CDR3: CAISRDTEEQYF
DNA: TGTGCCATCAGCCGGGACACAGAGGAGCAGTACTTC
size: NA
V: TRBV10-3
D: NA
J: TRBJ2-7

CDR3: CASSRTGSGEAFF
DNA: TGTGCCAGCAGTAGGACAGGGTCGGGAGAAGCTTTCTTT
size: few
V: TRBV6-5
D: TRBD1
J: TRBJ1-1

CDR3: CASSLTGRPQHF
DNA: TGTGCCAGCAGCTTAACAGGGCGTCCCCAGCATTTT
size: NA
V: TRBV7-9
D: NA
J: TRBJ1-5

CDR3: CASSDTIDSEQYF
DNA: TGTGCCAGCAGCGACACCATAGATTCCGAGCAGTACTTC
size: NA
V: TRBV7-9
D: NA
J: TRBJ2-7

CDR3: CASRTTGVGYTF
DNA: TGTGCCAGCAGAACTACAGGGGTTGGCTACACCTTC
size: NA
V: TRBV12-3/TRBV12-4
D: TRBD1
J: TRBJ1-2

CDR3: CASSPQSLNTGELFF
DNA: TGTGCCAGCTCACCACAGTCACTCAACACCGGGGAGCTGTTTTTT
size: NA
V: TRBV18
D: NA
J: TRBJ2-2

CDR3: CASRKTGGVIGYTF
DNA: TGTGCCAGCAGGAAAACAGGGGGGGTTATAGGCTACACCTTC
size: NA
V: TRBV7-2
D: TRBD1
J: TRBJ1-2

CDR3: CASSPRQGALNNSPLHF
DNA: TGTGCCAGCAGTCCGCGACAGGGGGCGCTTAATAATTCACCCCTCCACTTT
size: NA
V: TRBV28
D: TRBD1
J: TRBJ1-6

CDR3: CASSLVEGEKLFF
DNA: TGTGCCAGCAGCTTGGTGGAGGGAGAAAAACTGTTTTTT
size: NA
V: TRBV5-4
D: NA
J: TRBJ1-4

CDR3: CASSFGGRGLSTDTQYF
DNA: TGTGCCAGCAGTTTCGGGGGGCGAGGACTTAGCACAGATACGCAGTATTTT
size: NA
V: TRBV27
D: NA
J: TRBJ2-3

CDR3: CASGQTGRYEQYF
DNA: TGTGCCAGCGGCCAGACAGGGAGGTACGAGCAGTACTTC
size: NA
V: TRBV6-5
D: NA
J: TRBJ2-7

CDR3: CASSLGLAGNNEQFF
DNA: TGCGCCAGCAGCTTAGGGCTAGCGGGCAACAATGAGCAGTTCTTC
size: NA
V: TRBV5-1
D: TRBD2
J: TRBJ2-1

CDR3: CASSAGLNEKLFF
DNA: TGTGCCAGCTCTGCAGGGTTAAATGAAAAACTGTTTTTT
size: NA
V: TRBV18
D: NA
J: TRBJ1-4

CDR3: CASSFPPRDRGRETQYF
DNA: TGTGCCAGCAGCTTCCCACCCCGGGACAGGGGGCGAGAGACCCAGTACTTC
size: NA
V: TRBV5-5
D: TRBD1
J: TRBJ2-5

CDR3: CASSPMGTTNQPQHF
DNA: TGTGCCAGTTCCCCTATGGGCACCACCAATCAGCCCCAGCATTTT
size: NA
V: TRBV19
D: NA
J: TRBJ1-5

CDR3: CASSLRGELGDTQYF
DNA: TGTGCCAGCAGCCTCCGTGGGGAGCTCGGAGATACGCAGTATTTT
size: NA
V: TRBV3-1/TRBV3-2
D: NA
J: TRBJ2-3

CDR3: CASSFWAAAYEQYF
DNA: TGTGCCAGCAGCTTCTGGGCAGCGGCCTACGAGCAGTACTTC
size: once
V: TRBV5-7
D: NA
J: TRBJ2-7

CDR3: CASSPGTGVGYTF
DNA: TGTGCCAGCAGCCCGGGGACAGGGGTCGGCTACACCTTC
size: few
V: TRBV7-9
D: TRBD1
J: TRBJ1-2

CDR3: CATPPRAGKGCNQPQHF
DNA: TGTGCCACCCCCCCCCGGGCAGGGAAGGGTTGCAATCAGCCCCAGCATTTT
size: once
V: TRBV19
D: NA
J: TRBJ1-5

CDR3: CASSEDRPNQPQHF
DNA: TGTGCCAGCAGTGAAGACAGACCTAATCAGCCCCAGCATTTT
size: once
V: TRBV2
D: NA
J: TRBJ1-5

CDR3: CASKIGLAGGPGTGELFF
DNA: TGCGCCAGCAAGATTGGACTAGCGGGGGGGCCAGGCACCGGGGAGCTGTTTTTT
size: NA
V: TRBV4-1
D: TRBD2
J: TRBJ2-2

CDR3: CASSLEGDGTGELFF
DNA: TGCGCCAGCAGCTTGGAGGGGGATGGAACCGGGGAGCTGTTTTTT
size: NA
V: TRBV5-1
D: NA
J: TRBJ2-2

CDR3: CASSQNLVGGTGAYEQYF
DNA: TGCGCCAGCAGCCAAAACCTAGTAGGTGGGACAGGGGCCTACGAGCAGTACTTC
size: NA
V: TRBV4-1
D: TRBD1
J: TRBJ2-7

CDR3: CASSQQLAQDYNEQFF
DNA: TGCGCCAGCAGCCAACAACTAGCACAAGACTACAATGAGCAGTTCTTC
size: NA
V: TRBV4-1
D: NA
J: TRBJ2-1

CDR3: CASSLSGGGHEQYF
DNA: TGTGCCAGTAGCCTAAGCGGGGGTGGCCACGAGCAGTACTTC
size: NA
V: TRBV19
D: TRBD2
J: TRBJ2-7

CDR3: CASSPGLAGGRVDETQYF
DNA: TGTGCCAGCTCACCCGGACTAGCGGGGGGCCGAGTGGATGAGACCCAGTACTTC
size: once
V: TRBV18
D: TRBD2
J: TRBJ2-5

CDR3: CATSDLTRGNYNEQFF
DNA: TGTGCCACCAGTGATTTGACCAGGGGGAACTACAATGAGCAGTTCTTC
size: NA
V: TRBV24-1
D: TRBD1
J: TRBJ2-1

CDR3: CASSWRGSNQPQHF
DNA: TGTGCCAGCAGTTGGCGGGGAAGCAATCAGCCCCAGCATTTT
size: few
V: TRBV6-2/TRBV6-3
D: NA
J: TRBJ1-5

CDR3: CASSSAGGEETQYF
DNA: TGCGCCAGCAGCTCCGCCGGGGGGGAAGAGACCCAGTACTTC
size: NA
V: TRBV4-1
D: TRBD2
J: TRBJ2-5

CDR3: CATSDLARGLHPDTQYF
DNA: TGTGCCACCAGTGATTTGGCGCGGGGACTACACCCAGATACGCAGTATTTT
size: NA
V: TRBV24-1
D: TRBD2
J: TRBJ2-3

CDR3: CASSQDQGQGAKNIQYF
DNA: TGTGCCAGCAGCCAAGATCAGGGACAGGGGGCCAAAAACATTCAGTACTTC
size: NA
V: TRBV3-1/TRBV3-2
D: TRBD1
J: TRBJ2-4

CDR3: CASTQSGTVTSPLHF
DNA: TGTGCCAGCACCCAATCCGGGACAGTTACTTCACCCCTCCACTTT
size: once
V: TRBV6-5
D: TRBD1
J: TRBJ1-6

CDR3: CASSSGLETQYF
DNA: TGTGCCAGCAGCTCCGGTCTTGAGACCCAGTACTTC
size: NA
V: TRBV5-6
D: NA
J: TRBJ2-5

CDR3: CASSKTTSTDTQYF
DNA: TGTGCCAGCAGCAAGACGACTAGCACAGATACGCAGTATTTT
size: NA
V: TRBV6-5
D: NA
J: TRBJ2-3

CDR3: CASSQREVNEQYF
DNA: TGTGCCAGCAGCCAGCGGGAGGTTAACGAGCAGTACTTC
size: NA
V: TRBV3-1/TRBV3-2
D: TRBD2
J: TRBJ2-7

CDR3: CASSSILRVYEQYF
DNA: TGTGCCAGCAGTTCCATCCTCAGGGTTTACGAGCAGTACTTC
size: NA
V: TRBV6-5
D: NA
J: TRBJ2-7